The 27 T cell receptor beta chains listed next were all sequenced from one sample in a study of blood T cell repertoires in COVID-19. Clones were sequenced by immunoSEQ multiplex PCR, and TCRdb holds only the in-frame ones, with some missing. Of roughly 49,000 clones listed, over 70% are singletons. Sequences were obtained from peripheral blood. These receptors were obtained from a woman of 80 years or more with acute or convalescent COVID-19.

This chain links TRBV3-1 (or the pseudogene TRBV3-2) with TRBJ1-2, with 7 nucleotides matching TRBD1. The V gene's germline CDR1 is LGHDT and CDR2 YNNKEL (reference sequence). V lost 4 bases to trimming and J lost 8 bases; unmatched junction nucleotides: 10. The CDR3 is 14 amino acids. CDR3 sequence reads: CASSRQGGETGYTF. The CDR3 DNA is TGTGCCAGCAGCCGACAGGGCGGGGAGACCGGCTACACCTTC.

This chain links TRBV7-8 with TRBJ1-4, with TRBD1 identical over 8 bases. The CDR3 length is 14 residues. CDR1 and CDR2 (germline): SGHVS, FQNEAQ. Germline trimming cut 4 bases from V and 4 bases from J; bases unmatched to any gene: 2. The CDR3 region has the DNA TGTGCCAGCAGCTCGGGACAGGATAATGAAAAACTGTTTTTT. Translated, it gives CASSSGQDNEKLFF.

This clone was detected once. This chain joins TRBV5-1 and TRBJ2-5, with 8 bases lining up with TRBD2. V shed 3 bases and J 0 bases; nucleotides not matched to a gene: 10. The germline gives CDR1 SGHRS, CDR2 YFSETQ. This CDR3 has 17 amino acids. As DNA, the CDR3 is TGCGCCAGCAGCTGGCGAGTGAGTAGCGGGAACCAAGAGACCCAGTACTTC. Encoded protein: CASSWRVSSGNQETQYF.

The chain is built from TRBV6-5 and TRBJ2-7; 9 bases match TRBD1. CDR3 length equals 14 residues. Germline CDR1 MNHEY, CDR2 SVGAGI. With 3 bases clipped from V and 6 bases from J, the junction kept 6 bases outside the gene matches. CDR3 protein: CASSYYRGQGEQYF. CDR3 DNA sequence: TGTGCCAGCAGTTATTACAGGGGGCAAGGCGAGCAGTACTTC.

This clone was counted a few times. The V gene is TRBV6-5, the J gene TRBJ2-1; TRBD2 matches at 12 bases. V lost 5 bases to trimming and J lost 9 bases; unmatched junction nucleotides: 8. This CDR3 comprises 15 residues. The germline V gene has CDR1 MNHEY and CDR2 SVGAGI. The CDR3 sequence is CASSNPSGGAGEQFF. For the CDR3, the DNA is TGTGCCAGCAGTAACCCTAGCGGGGGGGCCGGTGAGCAGTTCTTC.

This chain connects TRBV28 to TRBJ1-5, with D hard to call. CDR1 is MDHEN, CDR2 SYDVKM, per germline. The CDR3 has 15 residues. Trimming removed 5 bases from V and 0 bases from J, with 11 bases in between. CDR3 region: CASSPYFNSNQPQHF. CDR3 nucleotide sequence: TGTGCCAGCAGTCCCTATTTCAATAGCAATCAGCCCCAGCATTTT. Filled out from reference TRBV28 and TRBJ1-5, the complete variable domain reads DVKVTQSSRYLVKRTGEKVFLECVQDMDHENMFWYRQDPGLGLRLIYFSYDVKMKEKGDIPEGYSVSREKKERFSLILESASTNQTSMYLCASSPYFNSNQPQHFGDGTRLSIL.

This chain links TRBV19 with TRBJ2-3, with 9 bases that match TRBD1. Trimming took 8 bases from V and 1 from J; bases not matched to a gene: 10. This CDR3 is 16 amino acids long. Germline V CDR1 and CDR2: LNHDA, SQIVND (reference sequence). The chain's CDR3 is CASGEGTGTRTDTQYF. The DNA for the CDR3 is TGTGCCAGTGGGGAGGGGACAGGGACGCGCACAGATACGCAGTATTTT.

The V and J genes are TRBV7-6 and TRBJ1-3; 7 positions agree with TRBD1. Germline lookup yields CDR1 SGHVS and CDR2 FNYEAQ. This CDR3 contains 14 residues. The V segment lost 7 bases and the J segment 0 bases; nucleotides outside the gene matches: 3. The chain's CDR3 is CASKQGSSGNTIYF. In nucleotides, the CDR3 is TGTGCCAGCAAACAGGGGAGCTCTGGAAACACCATATATTTT.

The chain couples TRBV6-6 to TRBJ2-1, with D unclear. V gave up 9 bases and J gave up 8 bases, with 11 bases separating them. The CDR3 covers 11 residues. The V gene's germline CDR1 is MNHNY and CDR2 SVGAGI (reference sequence). The CDR3 is CASSLFDEQFF. The CDR3 DNA reads TGTGCCAGTTCCCTTTTTGATGAGCAGTTCTTC.

The genes are TRBV19 and TRBJ1-4, with 8 bases fitting TRBD1. CDR3 size: 20 residues. Germline V gives CDR1 LNHDA, CDR2 SQIVND (reference sequence). V trimming: 3 bases; J trimming: 6 bases; junction bases outside the gene matches: 21. CDR3 sequence reads: CASSIWAWDIAQGAYEKLFF. The CDR3 DNA reads as TGTGCCAGTAGTATTTGGGCATGGGACATTGCCCAGGGGGCGTATGAAAAACTGTTTTTT.

The rearrangement joins TRBV27 to TRBJ1-5; D gene uncertain. V was clipped by 3 bases and J by 2 bases, with 8 bases between them. This CDR3 contains 14 residues. The V gene's germline CDR1 is MNHEY and CDR2 SMNVEV (reference sequence). The CDR3 protein is CASSFGVGNQPQHF. The CDR3 nucleotides read TGTGCCAGCAGTTTCGGGGTTGGCAATCAGCCCCAGCATTTT.

This sequence joins TRBV2 and TRBJ2-7; D gene unclear. The CDR3 contains 14 residues. Germline V lookup: CDR1 SNHLY, CDR2 FYNNEI. Trimming removed 0 bases at V and 6 bases at J, with 12 bases between. DNA for the CDR3: TGTGCCAGCAGTGAAGCGATTGGCCCCTCCGAGCAGTACTTC. This gives the protein CASSEAIGPSEQYF.

V usage is TRBV27 and J usage is TRBJ1-1, with no clear D. This CDR3 contains 14 residues. V was clipped by 4 bases and J by 3 bases, with 12 bases between them. Germline V gives CDR1 MNHEY, CDR2 SMNVEV (reference sequence). DNA of the CDR3: TGTGCCAGCAGTTATGGTCCTACGTACACTGAAGCTTTCTTT. It yields the protein CASSYGPTYTEAFF.

This rearrangement joins TRBV6-6 to TRBJ2-2, with D unclear. V was shortened by 7 bases and J by 2 bases, with 11 bases between the two germline ends. The CDR3 sequence is 14 residues long. CDR1 and CDR2 from the germline V gene are MNHNY and SVGAGI (reference sequence). CDR3 nucleotides: TGTGCCAGCAAGGTCGGGTATAACACCGGGGAGCTGTTTTTT. It specifies CASKVGYNTGELFF.

This chain links TRBV12-3 or TRBV12-4 with TRBJ2-2; D uncertain. This CDR3 has 12 amino acids. The V end was cut by 2 bases, the J end by 6 bases, with 4 bases between. The CDR3 loop is CASSLSSGELFF. DNA for the CDR3: TGTGCCAGCAGTTTATCGTCCGGGGAGCTGTTTTTT.

This chain uses TRBV5-5 with TRBJ2-5, with 7 positions matching TRBD2. This CDR3 spans 15 amino acids. The germline gives CDR1 SGHKS, CDR2 YYEKEE (reference sequence). Unmatched junction bases numbered 12, after V lost 5 bases and J lost 5 bases. This CDR3 reads CASRSELARLETQYF. CDR3 coding DNA: TGTGCCAGCAGGTCTGAACTAGCGAGGCTGGAGACCCAGTACTTC. The full variable domain, with the rest looked up from reference TRBV5-5 and TRBJ2-5, is DAGVTQSPTHLIKTRGQQVTLRCSPISGHKSVSWYQQVLGQGPQFIFQYYEKEERGRGNFPDRFSARQFPNYSSELNVNALLLGDSALYLCASRSELARLETQYFGPGTRLLVL.

This clone occurred once. V and J are TRBV2 and TRBJ1-1, with D perhaps TRBD1 (6 bases). CDR1 SNHLY and CDR2 FYNNEI come from the germline V gene. The CDR3 extends over 12 amino acids. V lost 5 bases and J 5 bases, leaving 9 bases between the germline ends. CDR3 protein: CASSPQGTEAFF. In DNA, the CDR3 is TGTGCCAGCAGTCCACAGGGTACTGAAGCTTTCTTT. Full variable domain (outside the CDR3, taken from reference TRBV2 and TRBJ1-1): EPEVTQTPSHQVTQMGQEVILRCVPISNHLYFYWYRQILGQKVEFLVSFYNNEISEKSEIFDDQFSVERPDGSNFTLKIRSTKLEDSAMYFCASSPQGTEAFFGQGTRLTVV.

This chain connects TRBV19 to TRBJ1-2, with TRBD1 identical over 7 bases. In germline, CDR1 is LNHDA, CDR2 SQIVND (reference sequence). This CDR3 region has 13 residues. The junction had 2 bases not matched to a gene; V was cut back by 5 bases and J by 2 bases. In DNA, the CDR3 is TGTGCCAGTAGTCCGGACAGGAACTATGGCTACACCTTC. Its translation is CASSPDRNYGYTF.

This chain connects TRBV19 to TRBJ1-5; a weak D match, TRBD1 (5 bases). Germline CDR1 LNHDA, CDR2 SQIVND (reference sequence). The CDR3 covers 16 residues. Between the trimmed V and J ends, which lost 5 bases and 1 base, there was a span of 15 bases. The CDR3 DNA follows: TGTGCCAGTAGTCCCCAGCAGGGCCTGAGCAATCAGCCCCAGCATTTT. This codes for CASSPQQGLSNQPQHF.

The chain recombines TRBV5-1 with TRBJ1-1; D is undetermined. V shed 4 bases and J shed 0 bases, with 10 bases lying between them. This CDR3 comprises 14 residues. CDR1 is SGHRS and CDR2 is YFSETQ in the germline V gene. CDR3 in DNA: TGCGCCAGCAGCCTACAGCTCATGAACACTGAAGCTTTCTTT. Its translation: CASSLQLMNTEAFF.

This chain connects TRBV29-1 to TRBJ1-2; tentatively, D is TRBD1 (6 bases). The V end lost 1 base, the J end lost 6 bases, and 9 bases lay between the germline ends. The germline CDR1 and CDR2 sequences are SQVTM and ANQGSEA. The CDR3 runs to 12 residues. The CDR3 reads CSVEVQGNGYTF. Written as DNA, the CDR3 is TGCAGCGTTGAAGTTCAGGGGAATGGCTACACCTTC.

The chain has TRBV14 and TRBJ2-7, with 7 bases fitting TRBD2. Per the germline V gene, CDR1 is SGHDN and CDR2 is FVKESK. The CDR3 runs to 12 residues. Germline trimming cut 7 bases from V and 4 bases from J; bases unmatched to any gene: 4. CDR3 sequence reads: CASNMGGYEQYF. In DNA, the CDR3 is TGTGCCAGCAATATGGGGGGGTACGAGCAGTACTTC.

The V and J genes are TRBV18 and TRBJ2-2, with D possibly being TRBD2 (5 bases). The V and J ends lost 5 bases and 7 bases respectively, with 17 bases between them. This CDR3 has 15 amino acids. CDR1 is KGHSH, CDR2 LQKENI, per germline. The CDR3 region has the DNA TGTGCCAGCTCAAGCGTCCCGGGGTCCGTCGGGGAGCTGTTTTTT. This translates into CASSSVPGSVGELFF. The full variable domain, in which reference TRBV18 and TRBJ2-2 provide the parts outside the CDR3, is NAGVMQNPRHLVRRRGQEARLRCSPMKGHSHVYWYRQLPEEGLKFMVYLQKENIIDESGMPKERFSAEFPKEGPSILRIQQVVRGDSAAYFCASSSVPGSVGELFFGEGSRLTVL.

The chain carries TRBV12-3 or TRBV12-4 and TRBJ1-2; TRBD1 matches 8 bases. The CDR3 extends over 13 amino acids. J lost 5 bases, V lost 6 bases, and 5 bases had no gene match. The CDR3 sequence is CASSRQGRYGYTF. The CDR3 DNA reads TGTGCCAGCAGCCGACAGGGGAGGTATGGCTACACCTTC.

This clone appeared a few times. The gene calls are TRBV6-1 and TRBJ1-2; maybe TRBD1 (6 bases). Trimming cost V 2 bases and J 7 bases, with 14 bases left between them. Germline loops: CDR1 MNHNS, CDR2 SASEGT. The CDR3 runs to 14 residues. CDR3 loop: CASSETGLNAGYTF. DNA for the CDR3: TGTGCCAGCAGTGAAACAGGGTTGAACGCTGGCTACACCTTC.

The chain recombines TRBV5-1 with TRBJ2-7; 7 bases match TRBD2. The CDR3 spans 15 residues. CDR1 is SGHRS and CDR2 is YFSETQ in the germline V gene. The V gene end was trimmed by 4 bases and the J gene end by 3 bases; junction bases not matched to a gene: 10. The CDR3 here is CASSGSVGGNYEQYF. CDR3 DNA: TGCGCCAGCAGCGGTTCGGTCGGGGGGAACTACGAGCAGTACTTC.

The CDR3: CASSQVETYNYGYTF. Here the CDR3 DNA reads TGTGCCAGCAGCCAAGTCGAGACATATAACTATGGCTACACCTTC. V gene TRBV3-1 (or the pseudogene TRBV3-2) combines with J gene TRBJ1-2; no reliable D call. The CDR3 spans 15 residues. The germline V gene encodes CDR1 LGHDT and CDR2 YNNKEL (reference sequence). The germline V and J ends were trimmed by 1 base and 1 base, with 10 bases remaining between them.